This T cell receptor beta chain was profiled in a study of T-cell reconstitution after alpha-beta-depleted transplantation in children. General study findings and limits: It was newly produced T cells that mostly accounted for T-cell counts and diversity one year after transplant. After transplant, at about two months, alpha-beta T cells were reportedly derived from several hundred expanded graft clones.

Germline CDR1 and CDR2: SEHNR and FQNEAQ (reference sequence). V shed 9 bases, J shed 3 bases, and the junction held 10 bases outside the gene matches. The CDR3 loop spans 15 amino acids. TCRbeta library construction was performed incorporating unique molecular identifiers. TCRdb reprocessed the PCR reads with MiXCR, giving one entry per CDR3 protein. The table records around 120,000 distinct CDR3 sequences, more than 20% of them present only once. Remarks on this clonotype: Its antigen remains unknown.

The chain uses TRBV7-9 and TRBJ1-4; TRBD1 matches at 7 bases. The source material was PBMCs, mostly from graft donor cells, sampled 180 days after TCRalphabeta/CD19-depleted stem cell transplant. This receptor was taken from a male patient aged 2 to 10 who had a stem cell transplant for chronic granulomatous disease, so the T cells may come from the graft donor. CDR3 sequence: CARSPKGGPNEKLFF. In DNA, the CDR3 is TGTGCCAGGAGCCCGAAAGGGGGCCCTAATGAAAAACTGTTTTTT.